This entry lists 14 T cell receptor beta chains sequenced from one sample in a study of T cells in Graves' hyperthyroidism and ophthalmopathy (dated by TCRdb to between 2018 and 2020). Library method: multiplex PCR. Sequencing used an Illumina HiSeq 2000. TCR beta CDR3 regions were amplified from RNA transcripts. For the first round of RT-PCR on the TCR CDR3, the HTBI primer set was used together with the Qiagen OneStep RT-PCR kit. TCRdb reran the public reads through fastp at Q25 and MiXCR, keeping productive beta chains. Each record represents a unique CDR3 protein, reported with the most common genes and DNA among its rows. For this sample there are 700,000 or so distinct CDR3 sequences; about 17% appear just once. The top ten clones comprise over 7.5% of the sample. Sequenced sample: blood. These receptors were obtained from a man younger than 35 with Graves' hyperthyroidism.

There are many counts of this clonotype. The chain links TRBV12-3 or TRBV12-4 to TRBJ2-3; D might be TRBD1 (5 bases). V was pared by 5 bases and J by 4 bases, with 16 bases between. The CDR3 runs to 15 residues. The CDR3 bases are TGTGCCAGCAGTCGGATCGGGTGGGGCGCAGATACGCAGTATTTT. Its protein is CASSRIGWGADTQYF.

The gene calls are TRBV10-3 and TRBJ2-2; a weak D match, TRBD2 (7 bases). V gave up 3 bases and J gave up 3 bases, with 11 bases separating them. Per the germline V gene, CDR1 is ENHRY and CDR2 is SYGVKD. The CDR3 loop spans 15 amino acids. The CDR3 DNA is TGTGCCATCAGTGAACAGGGAGGGGACACCGGGGAGCTGTTTTTT. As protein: CAISEQGGDTGELFF.

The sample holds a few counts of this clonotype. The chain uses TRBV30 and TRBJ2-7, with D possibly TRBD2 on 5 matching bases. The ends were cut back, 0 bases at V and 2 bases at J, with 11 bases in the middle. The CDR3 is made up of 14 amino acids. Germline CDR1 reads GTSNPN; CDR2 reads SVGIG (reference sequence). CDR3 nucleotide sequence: TGTGCCTGGAGTGTAGGCGACGGGGCCTACGAGCAGTACTTC. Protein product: CAWSVGDGAYEQYF. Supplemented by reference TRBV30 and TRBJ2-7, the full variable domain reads SQTIHQWPATLVQPVGSPLSLECTVEGTSNPNLYWYRQAAGRGLQLLFYSVGIGQISSEVPQNLSASRPQDRQFILSSKKLLLSDSGFYLCAWSVGDGAYEQYFGPGTRLTVT.

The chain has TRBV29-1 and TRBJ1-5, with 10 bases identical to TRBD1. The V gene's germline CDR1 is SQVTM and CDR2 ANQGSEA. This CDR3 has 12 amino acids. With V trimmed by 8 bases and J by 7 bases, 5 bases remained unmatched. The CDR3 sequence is CSYRDRGQPQHF. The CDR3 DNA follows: TGCAGCTACCGGGACAGGGGACAGCCCCAGCATTTT.

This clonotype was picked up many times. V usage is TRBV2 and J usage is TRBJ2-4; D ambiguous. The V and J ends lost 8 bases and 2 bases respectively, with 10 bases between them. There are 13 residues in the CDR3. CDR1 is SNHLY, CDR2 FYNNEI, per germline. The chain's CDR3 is CASGVETKNIQYF. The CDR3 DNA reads TGTGCCAGCGGCGTTGAGACCAAAAACATTCAGTACTTC.

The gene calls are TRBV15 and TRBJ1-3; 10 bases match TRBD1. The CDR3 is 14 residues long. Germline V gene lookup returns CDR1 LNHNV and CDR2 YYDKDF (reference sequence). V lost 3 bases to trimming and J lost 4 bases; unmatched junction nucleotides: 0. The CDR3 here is CATSRDRGGNTIYF. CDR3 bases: TGTGCCACCAGCAGGGACAGGGGGGGAAACACCATATATTTT.

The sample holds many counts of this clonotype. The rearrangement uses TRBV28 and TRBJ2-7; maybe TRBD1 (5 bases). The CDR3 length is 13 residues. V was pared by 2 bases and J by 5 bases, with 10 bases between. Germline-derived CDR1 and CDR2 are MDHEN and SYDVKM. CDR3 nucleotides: TGTGCCAGCAGTTTAGGGGCGAGAAACGAGCAGTACTTC. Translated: CASSLGARNEQYF.

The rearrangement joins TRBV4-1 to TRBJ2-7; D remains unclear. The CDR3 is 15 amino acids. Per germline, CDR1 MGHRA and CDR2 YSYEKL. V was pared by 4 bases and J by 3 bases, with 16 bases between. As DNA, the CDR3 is TGCGCCAGCAGCCCAGCTAGAGGCTCTGGCTACGAGCAGTACTTC. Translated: CASSPARGSGYEQYF.

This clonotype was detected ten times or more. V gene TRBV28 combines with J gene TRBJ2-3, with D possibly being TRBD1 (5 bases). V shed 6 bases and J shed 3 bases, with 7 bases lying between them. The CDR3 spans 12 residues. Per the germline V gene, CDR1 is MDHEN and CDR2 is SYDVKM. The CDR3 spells CASSHRTDTQYF. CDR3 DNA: TGTGCCAGCAGCCACAGGACAGATACGCAGTATTTT.

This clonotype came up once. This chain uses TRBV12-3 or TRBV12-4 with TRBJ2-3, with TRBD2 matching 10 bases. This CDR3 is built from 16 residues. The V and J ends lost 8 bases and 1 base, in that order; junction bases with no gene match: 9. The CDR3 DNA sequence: TGTGCCAGCGGGACAGCGGGAGGGCCTCGCACAGATACGCAGTATTTT. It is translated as CASGTAGGPRTDTQYF.

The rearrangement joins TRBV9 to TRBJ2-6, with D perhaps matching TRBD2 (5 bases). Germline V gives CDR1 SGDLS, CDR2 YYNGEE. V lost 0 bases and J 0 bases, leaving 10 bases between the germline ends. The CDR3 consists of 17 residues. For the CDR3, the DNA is TGTGCCAGCAGCGTAGGCAGGAGGCTCTCTGGGGCCAACGTCCTGACTTTC. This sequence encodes CASSVGRRLSGANVLTF.

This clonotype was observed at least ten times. The CDR3 loop reads CASRQTGISYEQYF. The CDR3 DNA reads TGTGCCAGCAGACAGACAGGGATATCCTACGAGCAGTACTTC. V gene TRBV6-1 combines with J gene TRBJ2-7, with 7 bases aligning to TRBD1. Germline trimming cut 6 bases from V and 1 base from J; bases unmatched to any gene: 6. Germline V gives CDR1 MNHNS, CDR2 SASEGT. The CDR3 loop spans 14 amino acids.

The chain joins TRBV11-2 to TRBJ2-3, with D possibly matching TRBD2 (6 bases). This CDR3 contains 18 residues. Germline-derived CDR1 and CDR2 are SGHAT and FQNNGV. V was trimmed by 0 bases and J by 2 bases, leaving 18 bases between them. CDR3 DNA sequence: TGTGCCAGCAGCTTAGACCGACTAGGACGCACACACACAGATACGCAGTATTTT. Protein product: CASSLDRLGRTHTDTQYF. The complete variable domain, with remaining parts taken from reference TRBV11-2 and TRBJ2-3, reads EAGVAQSPRYKIIEKRQSVAFWCNPISGHATLYWYQQILGQGPKLLIQFQNNGVVDDSQLPKDRFSAERLKGVDSTLKIQPAKLEDSAVYLCASSLDRLGRTHTDTQYFGPGTRLTVL.

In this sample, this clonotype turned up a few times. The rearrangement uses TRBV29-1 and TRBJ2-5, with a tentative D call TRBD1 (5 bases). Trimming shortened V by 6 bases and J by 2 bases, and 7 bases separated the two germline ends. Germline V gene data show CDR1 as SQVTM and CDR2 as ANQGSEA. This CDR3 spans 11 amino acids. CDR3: CSVGPQETQYF. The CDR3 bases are TGCAGCGTGGGGCCTCAAGAGACCCAGTACTTC.